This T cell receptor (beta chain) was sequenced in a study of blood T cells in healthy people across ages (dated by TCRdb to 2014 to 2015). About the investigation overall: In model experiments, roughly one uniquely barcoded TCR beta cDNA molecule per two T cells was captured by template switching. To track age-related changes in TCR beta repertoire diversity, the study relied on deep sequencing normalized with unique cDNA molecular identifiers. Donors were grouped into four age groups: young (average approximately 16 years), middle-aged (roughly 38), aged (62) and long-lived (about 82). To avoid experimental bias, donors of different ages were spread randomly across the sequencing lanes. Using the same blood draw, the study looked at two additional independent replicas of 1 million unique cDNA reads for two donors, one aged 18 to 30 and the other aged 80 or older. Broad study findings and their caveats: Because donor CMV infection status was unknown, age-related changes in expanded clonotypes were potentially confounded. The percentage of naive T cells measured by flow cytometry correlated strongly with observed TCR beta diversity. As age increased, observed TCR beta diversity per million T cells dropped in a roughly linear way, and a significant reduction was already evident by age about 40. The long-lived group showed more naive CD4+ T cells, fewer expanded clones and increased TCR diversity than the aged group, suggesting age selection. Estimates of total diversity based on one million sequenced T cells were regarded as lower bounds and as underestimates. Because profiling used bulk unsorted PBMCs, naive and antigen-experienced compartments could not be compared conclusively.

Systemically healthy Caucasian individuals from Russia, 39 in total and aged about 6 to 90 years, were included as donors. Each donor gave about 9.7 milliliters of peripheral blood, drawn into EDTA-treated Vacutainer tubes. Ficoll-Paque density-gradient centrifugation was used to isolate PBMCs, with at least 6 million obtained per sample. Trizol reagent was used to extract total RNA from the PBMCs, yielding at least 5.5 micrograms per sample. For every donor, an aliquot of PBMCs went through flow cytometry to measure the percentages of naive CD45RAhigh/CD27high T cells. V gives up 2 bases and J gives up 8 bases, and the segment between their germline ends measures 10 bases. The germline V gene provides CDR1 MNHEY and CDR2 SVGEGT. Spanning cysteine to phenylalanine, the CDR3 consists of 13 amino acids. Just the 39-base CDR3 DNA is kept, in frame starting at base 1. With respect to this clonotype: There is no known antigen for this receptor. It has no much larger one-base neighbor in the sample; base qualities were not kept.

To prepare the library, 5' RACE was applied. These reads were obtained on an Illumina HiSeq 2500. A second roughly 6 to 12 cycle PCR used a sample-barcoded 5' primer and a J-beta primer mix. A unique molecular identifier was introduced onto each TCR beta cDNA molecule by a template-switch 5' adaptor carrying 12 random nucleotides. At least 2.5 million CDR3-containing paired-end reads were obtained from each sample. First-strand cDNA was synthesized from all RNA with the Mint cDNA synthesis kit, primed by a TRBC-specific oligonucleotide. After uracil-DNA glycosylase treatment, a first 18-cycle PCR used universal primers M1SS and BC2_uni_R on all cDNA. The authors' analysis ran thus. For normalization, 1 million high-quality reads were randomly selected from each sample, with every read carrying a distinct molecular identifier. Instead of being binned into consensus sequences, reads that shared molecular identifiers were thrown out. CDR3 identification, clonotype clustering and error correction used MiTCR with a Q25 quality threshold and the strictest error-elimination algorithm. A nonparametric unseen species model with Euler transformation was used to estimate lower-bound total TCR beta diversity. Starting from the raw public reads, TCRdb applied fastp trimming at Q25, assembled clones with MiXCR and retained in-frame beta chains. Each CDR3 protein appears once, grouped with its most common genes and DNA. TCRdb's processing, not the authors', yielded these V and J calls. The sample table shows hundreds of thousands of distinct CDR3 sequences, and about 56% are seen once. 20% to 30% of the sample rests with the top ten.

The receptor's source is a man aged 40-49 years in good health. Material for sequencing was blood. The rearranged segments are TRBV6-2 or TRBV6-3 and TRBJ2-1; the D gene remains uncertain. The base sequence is TGTGCCAGCAGTTACGGGCCTAGAGATGAGCAGTTCTTC. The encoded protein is CASSYGPRDEQFF.